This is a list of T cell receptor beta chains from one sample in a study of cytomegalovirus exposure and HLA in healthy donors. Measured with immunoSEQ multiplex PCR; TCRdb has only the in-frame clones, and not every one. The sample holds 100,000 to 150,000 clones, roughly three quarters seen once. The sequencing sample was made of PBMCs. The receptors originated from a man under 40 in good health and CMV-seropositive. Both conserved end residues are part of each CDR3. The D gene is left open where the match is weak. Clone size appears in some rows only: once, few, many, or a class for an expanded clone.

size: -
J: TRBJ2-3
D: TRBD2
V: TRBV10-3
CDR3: CASTSGGGGNTDTQYF
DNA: TGTGCCAGCACCTCGGGAGGGGGGGGAAACACAGATACGCAGTATTTT

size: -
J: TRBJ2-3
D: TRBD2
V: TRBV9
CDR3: CASSPLGSGRAEETDTQYF
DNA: TGTGCCAGCAGCCCCCTTGGGAGCGGGAGGGCCGAGGAAACAGATACGCAGTATTTT

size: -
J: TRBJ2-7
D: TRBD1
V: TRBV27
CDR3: CASSLSRQGRMGEQYF
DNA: TGTGCCAGCAGTCTATCAAGACAGGGGAGAATGGGGGAGCAGTACTTC

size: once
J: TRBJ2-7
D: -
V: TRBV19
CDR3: CASSPQALGARVGEQYF
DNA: TGTGCCAGTAGTCCCCAGGCGCTGGGGGCGAGGGTCGGCGAGCAGTACTTC

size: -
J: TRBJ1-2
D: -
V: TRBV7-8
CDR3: CASSNGLYGYTF
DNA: TGTGCCAGCAGCAACGGACTCTATGGCTACACCTTC

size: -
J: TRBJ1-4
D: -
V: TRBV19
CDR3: CASSIDSQGASSNEKLFF
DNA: TGTGCCAGTAGTATAGACTCTCAGGGCGCATCCTCTAATGAAAAACTGTTTTTT

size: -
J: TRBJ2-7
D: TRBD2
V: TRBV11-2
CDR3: CASSLVRLAGVYEQYF
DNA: TGTGCCAGCAGCTTAGTGCGCCTAGCGGGGGTATACGAGCAGTACTTC

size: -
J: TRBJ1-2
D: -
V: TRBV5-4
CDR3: CASSLVSGVGYTF
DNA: TGTGCCAGCAGCTTGGTCTCAGGGGTGGGCTACACCTTC

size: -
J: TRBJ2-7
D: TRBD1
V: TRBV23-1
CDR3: CASSHPSRDRVYEQYF
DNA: TGCGCCAGCAGTCACCCGTCCCGGGACAGGGTCTACGAGCAGTACTTC

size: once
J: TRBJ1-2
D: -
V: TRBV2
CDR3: CASSPPRYTF
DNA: TGTGCCAGCTCTCCCCCGAGGTACACCTTC

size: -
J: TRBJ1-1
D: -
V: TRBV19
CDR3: CASSIFRATEAFF
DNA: TGTGCCAGTAGTATTTTCAGGGCCACTGAAGCTTTCTTT

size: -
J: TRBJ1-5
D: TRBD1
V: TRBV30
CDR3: CAWREQGNQPQHF
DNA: TGTGCCTGGAGGGAACAGGGGAATCAGCCCCAGCATTTT

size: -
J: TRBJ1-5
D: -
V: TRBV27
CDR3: CASRRDRPNQPQHF
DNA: TGTGCCAGCAGAAGAGACAGACCCAATCAGCCCCAGCATTTT

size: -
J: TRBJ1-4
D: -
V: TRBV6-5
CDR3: CASSYSPRLGEKLFF
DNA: TGTGCCAGCAGTTACTCCCCGAGGCTCGGTGAAAAACTGTTTTTT

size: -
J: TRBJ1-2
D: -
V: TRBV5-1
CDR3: CASSLAAQGSGGYTF
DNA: TGCGCCAGCAGCTTGGCCGCCCAGGGGAGTGGAGGCTACACCTTC

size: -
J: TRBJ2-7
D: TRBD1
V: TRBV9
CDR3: CASSGPGQEQYF
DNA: TGTGCCAGCAGCGGACCGGGACAGGAGCAGTACTTC

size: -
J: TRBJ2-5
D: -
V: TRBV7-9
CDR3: CASSLGLSSSVETQYF
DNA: TGTGCCAGCAGCTTAGGCCTATCTAGTAGCGTAGAGACCCAGTACTTC

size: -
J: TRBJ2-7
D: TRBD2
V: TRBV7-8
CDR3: CASSLDPAGYYEQYF
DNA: TGTGCCAGCAGCTTAGACCCAGCGGGATACTACGAGCAGTACTTC

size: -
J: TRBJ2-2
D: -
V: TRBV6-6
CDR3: CASTTAGELFF
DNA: TGTGCCAGCACCACTGCCGGGGAGCTGTTTTTT

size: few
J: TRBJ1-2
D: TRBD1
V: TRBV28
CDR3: CASSPGTANYGYTF
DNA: TGTGCCAGCAGTCCCGGGACAGCTAACTATGGCTACACCTTC

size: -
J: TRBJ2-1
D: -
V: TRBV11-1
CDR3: CASSLGGVYNEQFF
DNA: TGTGCCAGCAGCTTAGGCGGGGTATACAATGAGCAGTTCTTC

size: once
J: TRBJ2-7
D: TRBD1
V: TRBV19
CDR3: CASSSGQGNINEQYF
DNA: TGTGCCAGTAGTAGTGGACAGGGGAATATTAACGAGCAGTACTTC